These T cell receptor beta chains were read from a single sample in a study of cytomegalovirus exposure and HLA in healthy donors. The repertoire was sequenced with immunoSEQ multiplex PCR; TCRdb's copy has only in-frame clones and lacks some. The sample holds about 130,000 clones, over 65% seen once. Sequencing input: PBMCs. These receptors originate from a female donor in good health and CMV-seropositive. Both conserved end residues are part of each CDR3. A D gene is named only where the DNA matches it firmly. Some rows mark clone size as missing; the rest say once, few, many or name a class of expanded clone.

v_call	j_call	d_call	clone_size	cdr3_nt	cdr3_aa
TRBV5-1	TRBJ2-2	.	.	TGCGCCAGCAGCTTGTTGGGGGCGGCGAACACCGGGGAGCTGTTTTTT	CASSLLGAANTGELFF
TRBV6-5	TRBJ2-5	.	few	TGTGCCAGCAGTGTGCAGGGAATGCAAGAGACCCAGTACTTC	CASSVQGMQETQYF
TRBV15	TRBJ2-2	.	.	TGTGCCACCAGCAGCGGCAGGCAAGCCACCGGGGAGCTGTTTTTT	CATSSGRQATGELFF
TRBV30	TRBJ2-7	.	.	TGTGCCTGGAGAGGACAGCCCTACGAGCAGTACTTC	CAWRGQPYEQYF
TRBV7-2	TRBJ2-5	.	.	TGTGCCAGCAGCCCTCCCGACAAAGAGACCCAGTACTTC	CASSPPDKETQYF
TRBV7-2	TRBJ2-3	.	.	TGTGCCAGCAGCCTAACAGGGGGTAGCGGGAGAGATACGCAGTATTTT	CASSLTGGSGRDTQYF
TRBV5-1	TRBJ2-2	TRBD1	few	TGCGCCAGCAGCTATTCAGGGGGCGGGGAGCTGTTTTTT	CASSYSGGGELFF
TRBV6-1	TRBJ1-3	.	.	TGTGCCAGCAGTGAGCGGGGTGTTTTGAGAAACACCATATATTTT	CASSERGVLRNTIYF
TRBV10-1	TRBJ2-1	TRBD2	few	TGCGCCAGCAGTGGGCACCCTGGGGCTAGCGGGGCCGGAGGCAATGAGCAGTTCTTC	CASSGHPGASGAGGNEQFF
TRBV7-9	TRBJ1-2	.	.	TGTGCCAGCAGCTTAGCGTACAGGGAAAACTATGGCTACACCTTC	CASSLAYRENYGYTF
TRBV7-9	TRBJ2-3	TRBD2	.	TGTTCCAGCAGCCCCATCACTAGCGGGAGGGCCCCAGATACGCAGTATTTT	CSSSPITSGRAPDTQYF
TRBV11-2	TRBJ1-1	TRBD1	.	TGTGCCAGCAGCCCGTGGGACAGACAACCTGAAGCTTTCTTT	CASSPWDRQPEAFF
TRBV5-1	TRBJ1-2	.	.	TGCGCCAGCTCAGGGGATAGCTATGGCTACACCTTC	CASSGDSYGYTF
TRBV6-5	TRBJ1-1	TRBD1	.	TGTGCCAGCGCGAGTGACAGGGGACACACTGAAGCTTTCTTT	CASASDRGHTEAFF
TRBV7-9	TRBJ2-7	TRBD2	.	TGTTCCAGCAGCTCACTAGCGACTGACTACGAGCAGTACTTC	CSSSSLATDYEQYF
TRBV5-4	TRBJ2-7	.	.	TGTGCCAGCAGCCTCCTCCCTCAAAGGAGTAGAAGTTACAACGAGCAGTACTTC	CASSLLPQRSRSYNEQYF
TRBV27	TRBJ2-2	.	.	TGTGCCAGCAGTTATGCAGGGTACACCGGGGAGCTGTTTTTT	CASSYAGYTGELFF
TRBV5-1	TRBJ2-5	TRBD1	.	TGCGCCAGCAGCCTGGACAGGTACCAAGAGACCCAGTACTTC	CASSLDRYQETQYF
TRBV7-9	TRBJ2-1	.	.	TGTGCCAGCAGCCCTAGACCCGGGAATGAGCAGTTCTTC	CASSPRPGNEQFF
TRBV5-4	TRBJ2-5	.	.	TGTGCCAGCAGCTTGGGGGGAGTCGGGGAGACCCAGTACTTC	CASSLGGVGETQYF
TRBV30	TRBJ1-6	.	.	TGTGCCTGGAGCCCGGGACACGGGAATTCACCCCTCCACTTT	CAWSPGHGNSPLHF
TRBV6-1	TRBJ2-1	TRBD2	.	TGTGCCAGCGGGACTAGCGGTTACAATGAGCAGTTCTTC	CASGTSGYNEQFF
TRBV5-1	TRBJ2-5	TRBD2	.	TGCGCCAGCAGCTTGGAGCCTAGCGGTCCCCTACAGACCCAGTACTTC	CASSLEPSGPLQTQYF
TRBV5-4	TRBJ2-7	TRBD2	.	TGTGCCAGCAGCTTGGTGAGCGGGACCATCTCCTACGAGCAGTACTTC	CASSLVSGTISYEQYF
TRBV6-5	TRBJ2-7	.	.	TGTGCCAGCAGTATCCAGGGCTACGAGCAGTACTTC	CASSIQGYEQYF
TRBV5-1	TRBJ1-2	.	.	TGCGCCAGCAGCTTGAACAGAGATAACTATGGCTACACCTTC	CASSLNRDNYGYTF
TRBV27	TRBJ2-2	TRBD2	.	TGTGCCAGCAGTTCGAGCGGGGGGTTCACCGGGGAGCTGTTTTTT	CASSSSGGFTGELFF
TRBV11-2	TRBJ2-5	TRBD1	.	TGTGCCAGCAGCTCCCGCGTTGGGGGACAGATAGAAGAGACCCAGTACTTC	CASSSRVGGQIEETQYF
TRBV27	TRBJ1-5	.	.	TGTGCCAGCAGTCCAAAACCGGGAGATCAGCCCCAGCATTTT	CASSPKPGDQPQHF
TRBV2	TRBJ1-1	.	.	TGTGCCAGCAGTCAGGTAGGGAGGAACACTGAAGCTTTCTTT	CASSQVGRNTEAFF
TRBV7-6	TRBJ2-1	TRBD2	once	TGTGCCAGCAGCTTACTAGCGGGAGGTTCCAATGAGCAGTTCTTC	CASSLLAGGSNEQFF
TRBV28	TRBJ1-5	.	.	TGTGCCAGCAGTTTAGGTTCAGGGCAGGGGAGACAGCCCCAGCATTTT	CASSLGSGQGRQPQHF
TRBV5-1	TRBJ2-7	.	.	TGCGCCAGCAGCTTGTACAGTTCCTACGAGCAGTACTTC	CASSLYSSYEQYF
TRBV5-4	TRBJ2-2	TRBD1	few	TGTGCCAGCAGCTTAGCGGGACAGGGGCACACCGGGGAGCTGTTTTTT	CASSLAGQGHTGELFF
TRBV7-9	TRBJ1-1	.	.	TGTGCCAGCAGCTTAAACATCCCTGAAGCTTTCTTT	CASSLNIPEAFF
TRBV21-1	TRBJ1-5	.	.	TGTGCCAGCCTAAAACGCGAGTCCTACAGGGGGACCCAGCCCCAGCATTTT	CASLKRESYRGTQPQHF
TRBV7-3	TRBJ2-3	TRBD2	.	TGTGCCAGCAGCCCGCAGAGAAGCGGGGGAGGCACAGATACGCAGTATTTT	CASSPQRSGGGTDTQYF
TRBV27	TRBJ2-7	.	.	TGTGCCAGCAGAACCCGCGGGAACGACGTAGGCTACGAGCAGTACTTC	CASRTRGNDVGYEQYF
TRBV18	TRBJ2-3	.	.	TGTGCCAGCTCACCTTTTTTTGGCAGGGCCACAGACGCCACAGATACGCAGTATTTT	CASSPFFGRATDATDTQYF
TRBV2	TRBJ1-4	TRBD1	.	TGTGCCAGCAGTGAGGACAGGCGTGAAAAACTGTTTTTT	CASSEDRREKLFF
TRBV5-4	TRBJ2-5	TRBD2	.	TGTGCCAGCAGTTTTAGCGGGGAGAAAGAGACCCAGTACTTC	CASSFSGEKETQYF
TRBV6-4	TRBJ1-6	.	.	TGTGCCAGCAGCGGCGGCGGAATCAATTCACCCCTCCACTTT	CASSGGGINSPLHF
TRBV7-3	TRBJ1-2	TRBD1	.	TGTGCCAGCAGCCCTTACGTTTTAGGGGGCGCGTCTGGCTACACCTTC	CASSPYVLGGASGYTF
TRBV15	TRBJ2-7	TRBD2	.	TGTGCCACCAGCAGAAAGGGAAGAGCGGGACCAGCCTACGAGCAGTACTTC	CATSRKGRAGPAYEQYF
TRBV29-1	TRBJ2-7	.	.	TGCAGCGTTGCTTCCGAGACGGGAACCTACGAGCAGTACTTC	CSVASETGTYEQYF
TRBV5-6	TRBJ2-7	TRBD1	.	TGTGCCAGCAGCTTGGTCCAGAGTCCGGGACAGGGCTCCTACGAGCAGTACTTC	CASSLVQSPGQGSYEQYF
TRBV5-7	TRBJ1-4	TRBD1	.	TGTGCCAGCAGCTTCACTTACAGGGGTCGGCCGGAAAAACTGTTTTTT	CASSFTYRGRPEKLFF
TRBV18	TRBJ1-3	.	.	TGTGCCAGTCATTCTGGAAACACCATATATTTT	CASHSGNTIYF
TRBV29-1	TRBJ1-2	TRBD1	.	TGCAGCGTCACCCTCGGGACAGGGGTTAACTATGGCTACACCTTC	CSVTLGTGVNYGYTF
TRBV7-2	TRBJ1-2	TRBD1	.	TGTGCCAGCAGCCTACGGCGACAGGGGGCGCAGGGTGGCTACACCTTC	CASSLRRQGAQGGYTF
TRBV7-9	TRBJ2-7	.	.	TGTTCCAGCAGCTTGACAGTCTCCTACGAGCAGTACTTC	CSSSLTVSYEQYF
TRBV11-2	TRBJ2-1	.	.	TGTGCCAGCAGCTTAGAGAAAGAGGATGAGCAGTTCTTC	CASSLEKEDEQFF
TRBV6-6	TRBJ1-1	.	.	TGTGCCAGCAGTTGGCCGGGACATGAGAACACTGAAGCTTTCTTT	CASSWPGHENTEAFF